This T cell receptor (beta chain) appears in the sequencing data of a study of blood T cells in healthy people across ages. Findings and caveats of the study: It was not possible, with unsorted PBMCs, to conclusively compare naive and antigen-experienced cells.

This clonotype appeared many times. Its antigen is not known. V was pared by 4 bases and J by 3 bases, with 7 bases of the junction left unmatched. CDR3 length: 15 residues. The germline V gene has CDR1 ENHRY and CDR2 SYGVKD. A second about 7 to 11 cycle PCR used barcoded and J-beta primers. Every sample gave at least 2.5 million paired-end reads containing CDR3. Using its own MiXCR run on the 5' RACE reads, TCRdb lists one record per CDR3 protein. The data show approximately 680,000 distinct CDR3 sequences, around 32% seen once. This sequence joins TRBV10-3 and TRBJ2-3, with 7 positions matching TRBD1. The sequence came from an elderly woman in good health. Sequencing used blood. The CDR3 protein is CAISVGLDRTDTQYF. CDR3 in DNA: TGTGCCATCAGTGTAGGACTGGACAGGACAGATACGCAGTATTTT.